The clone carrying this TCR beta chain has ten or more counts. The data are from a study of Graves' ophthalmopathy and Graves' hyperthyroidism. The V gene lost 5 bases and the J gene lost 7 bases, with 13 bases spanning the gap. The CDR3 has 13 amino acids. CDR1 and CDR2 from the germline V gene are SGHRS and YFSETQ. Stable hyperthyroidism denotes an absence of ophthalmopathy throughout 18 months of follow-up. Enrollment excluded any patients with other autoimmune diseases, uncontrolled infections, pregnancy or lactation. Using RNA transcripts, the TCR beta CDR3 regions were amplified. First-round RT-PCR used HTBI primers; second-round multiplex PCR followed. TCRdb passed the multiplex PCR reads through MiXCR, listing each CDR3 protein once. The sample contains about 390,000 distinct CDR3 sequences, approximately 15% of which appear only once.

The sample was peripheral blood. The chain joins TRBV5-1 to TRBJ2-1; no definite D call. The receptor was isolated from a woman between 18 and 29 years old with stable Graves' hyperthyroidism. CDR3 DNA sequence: TGCGCCAGCAGTCCTCCAGGAATTAATGAGCAGTTCTTC. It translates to CASSPPGINEQFF.